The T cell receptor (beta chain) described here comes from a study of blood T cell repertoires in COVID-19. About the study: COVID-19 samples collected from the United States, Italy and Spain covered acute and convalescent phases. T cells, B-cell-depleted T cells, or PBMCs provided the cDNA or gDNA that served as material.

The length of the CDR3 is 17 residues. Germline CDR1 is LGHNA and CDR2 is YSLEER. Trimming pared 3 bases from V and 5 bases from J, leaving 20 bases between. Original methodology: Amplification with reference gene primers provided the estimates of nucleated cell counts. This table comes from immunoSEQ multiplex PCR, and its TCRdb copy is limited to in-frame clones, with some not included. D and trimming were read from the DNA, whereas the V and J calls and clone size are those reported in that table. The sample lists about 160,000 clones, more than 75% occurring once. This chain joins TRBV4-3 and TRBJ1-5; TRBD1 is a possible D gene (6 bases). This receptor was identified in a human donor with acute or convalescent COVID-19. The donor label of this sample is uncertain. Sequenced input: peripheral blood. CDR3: CASSQGTSGTYDQPQHF. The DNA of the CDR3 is TGCGCCAGCAGCCAGGGGACCTCCGGGACATACGATCAGCCCCAGCATTTT.